The T cell receptor beta chain under discussion was sequenced for a study of OX40 agonist ivuxolimab in advanced cancers. TCRdb keeps only in-frame clones here, not all; method: immunoSEQ multiplex PCR. Among 50,000 to 65,000 clones listed, approximately 90% were seen once. Blood samples were obtained at baseline, cycle 4 day 1, and cycle 7 day 1. For this clone: The antigen remains unidentified.

Regarding the study as a whole: The study found that CD8+ T cells averaged more expanded clones than CD4+.

The V and J ends lost 5 bases and 9 bases, in that order; junction bases with no gene match: 4. The germline CDR1 and CDR2 sequences are SGHVS and FNYEAQ. The CDR3 sequence is 14 residues long. The source material was CD4+ or CD8+ T cells sorted from blood, sampled in a trial of the OX40 agonist ivuxolimab. The receptor was isolated from an adult with an advanced solid tumor such as melanoma, head and neck, liver or kidney cancer. The rearrangement links TRBV7-6 to TRBJ2-1; TRBD2 matches 13 bases. Here the CDR3 reads CASSQTSGRLEQFF. CDR3 coding DNA: TGTGCCAGCAGCCAGACTAGCGGGAGGCTTGAGCAGTTCTTC. Using reference TRBV7-6 and TRBJ2-1 for the parts outside the CDR3, the full variable domain is GAGVSQSPRYKVTKRGQDVALRCDPISGHVSLYWYRQALGQGPEFLTYFNYEAQQDKSGLPNDRFSAERPEGSISTLTIQRTEQRDSAMYRCASSQTSGRLEQFFGPGTRLTVL.